This TCR beta chain was captured by sequencing in a study of response to subunit inactivated influenza vaccine (dated 2018 in TCRdb). Background for the entire study: Deep quantitative profiling of the T cell receptor repertoire was used in the study to follow responses to a trivalent subunit inactivated influenza vaccine. Study-wide findings and limitations: It was suggested by the authors that each seasonal influenza vaccination may recruit only a limited number of new T cells.

The germline V gene specifies SGHTA as CDR1 and FQGNSA as CDR2. There are 15 amino acids in the CDR3, from cysteine to phenylalanine inclusive. Solely the CDR3 DNA is kept, with 45 bases framed from the first base. V and J are trimmed by 3 bases and 8 bases, and the gene matches miss 9 bases of the junction. Libraries were constructed by RT-PCR. Sequencer: Illumina HiSeq 2500. TCRdb reprocessing: public reads trimmed at Q25 with fastp, clones called with MiXCR, in-frame beta chains kept. A single entry per CDR3 protein holds the most common genes and DNA from its merged rows. In all, the sample holds hundreds of thousands of distinct CDR3 sequences, and about 10% of those were seen once. Clones ranked in the top ten supply 10% of the sample. This clonotype was seen a handful of times. Its antigen target is currently unknown. No base quality information exists; no much larger clone differs at one position.

This specimen was PBMCs from blood, taken on the day of vaccination. The sequence links TRBV7-2 to TRBJ1-2; TRBD1 aligns with 10 central bases. This receptor was taken from a man aged 45 to 65 who received an inactivated influenza vaccine. Donor details come from another sample of the same person, matched by shared clones. In nucleotide form, the sequence is TGTGCCAGCAGCTTGGACTCGACAGGGGGCCGGGGCTACACCTTC. Translated, this gives CASSLDSTGGRGYTF.